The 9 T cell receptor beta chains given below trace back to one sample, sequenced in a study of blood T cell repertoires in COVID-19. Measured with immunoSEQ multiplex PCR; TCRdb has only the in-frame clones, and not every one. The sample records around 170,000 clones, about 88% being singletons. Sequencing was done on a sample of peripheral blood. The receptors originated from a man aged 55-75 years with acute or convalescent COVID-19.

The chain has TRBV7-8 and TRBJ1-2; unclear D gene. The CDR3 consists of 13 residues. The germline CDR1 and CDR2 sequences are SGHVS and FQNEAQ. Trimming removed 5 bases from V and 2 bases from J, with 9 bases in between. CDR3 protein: CASSTTGNYGYTF. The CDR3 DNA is TGTGCCAGCAGCACGACGGGAAACTATGGCTACACCTTC.

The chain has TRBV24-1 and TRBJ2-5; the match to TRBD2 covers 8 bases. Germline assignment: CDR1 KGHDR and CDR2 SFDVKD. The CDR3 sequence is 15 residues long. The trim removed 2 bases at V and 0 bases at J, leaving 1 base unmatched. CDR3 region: CATSDSGGYQETQYF. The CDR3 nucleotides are TGTGCCACCAGTGATTCGGGGGGGTACCAAGAGACCCAGTACTTC.

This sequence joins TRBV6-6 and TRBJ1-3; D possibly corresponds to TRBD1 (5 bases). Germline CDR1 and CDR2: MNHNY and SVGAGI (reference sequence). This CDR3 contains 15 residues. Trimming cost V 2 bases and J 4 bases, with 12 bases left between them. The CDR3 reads CASSYAGRAGNTIYF. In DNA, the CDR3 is TGTGCCAGCAGTTACGCCGGCAGGGCCGGAAACACCATATATTTT.

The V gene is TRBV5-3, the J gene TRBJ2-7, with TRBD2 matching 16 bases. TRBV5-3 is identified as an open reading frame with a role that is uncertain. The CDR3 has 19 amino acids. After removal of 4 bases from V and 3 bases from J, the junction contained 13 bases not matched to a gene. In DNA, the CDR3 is TGTGCCAGAAGCCTCCCCCCTCCGGGACTAGCGGGGGGGAGCTACGAGCAGTACGTC. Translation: CARSLPPPGLAGGSYEQYV.

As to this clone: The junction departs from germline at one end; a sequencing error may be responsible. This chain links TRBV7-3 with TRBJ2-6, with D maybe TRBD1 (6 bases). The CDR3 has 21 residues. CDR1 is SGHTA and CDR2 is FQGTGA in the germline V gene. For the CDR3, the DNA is TGTGCCAGCAGCCTAACATCCGGTTGGGGGCCGACGCTCGCTGGGGCCAACGTCCTGACTTTC. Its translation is CASSLTSGWGPTLAGANVLTF. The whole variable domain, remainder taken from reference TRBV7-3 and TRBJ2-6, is GAGVSQTPSNKVTEKGKYVELRCDPISGHTALYWYRQSLGQGPEFLIYFQGTGAADDSGLPNDRFFAVRPEGSVSTLKIQRTERGDSAVYLCASSLTSGWGPTLAGANVLTFGAGSRLTVL.

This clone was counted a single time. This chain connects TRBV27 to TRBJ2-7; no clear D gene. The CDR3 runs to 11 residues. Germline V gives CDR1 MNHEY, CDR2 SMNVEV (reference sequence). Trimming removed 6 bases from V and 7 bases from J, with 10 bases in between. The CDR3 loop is CASRAVGEQYF. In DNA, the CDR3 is TGTGCCAGCAGAGCTGTCGGGGAGCAGTACTTC.

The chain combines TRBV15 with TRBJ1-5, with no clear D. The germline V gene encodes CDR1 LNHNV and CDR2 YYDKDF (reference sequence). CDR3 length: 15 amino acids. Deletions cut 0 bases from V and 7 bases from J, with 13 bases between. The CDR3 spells CATSRDSSGGQPQHF. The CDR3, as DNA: TGTGCCACCAGCAGAGATAGCAGTGGCGGGCAGCCCCAGCATTTT. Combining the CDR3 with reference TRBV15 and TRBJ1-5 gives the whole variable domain DAMVIQNPRYQVTQFGKPVTLSCSQTLNHNVMYWYQQKSSQAPKLLFHYYDKDFNNEADTPDNFQSRRPNTSFCFLDIRSPGLGDTAMYLCATSRDSSGGQPQHFGDGTRLSIL.

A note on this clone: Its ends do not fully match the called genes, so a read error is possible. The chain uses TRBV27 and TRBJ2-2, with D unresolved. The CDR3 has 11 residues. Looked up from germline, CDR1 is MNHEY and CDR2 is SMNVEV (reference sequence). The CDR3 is CANSATGELFF. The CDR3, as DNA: TGTGCCAACAGTGCGACCGGGGAGCTGTTTTTT.

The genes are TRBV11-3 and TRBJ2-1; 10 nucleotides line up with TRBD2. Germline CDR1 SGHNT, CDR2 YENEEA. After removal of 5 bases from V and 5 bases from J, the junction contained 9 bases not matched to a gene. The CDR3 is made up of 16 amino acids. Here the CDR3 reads CASSPPGLAKNNEQFF. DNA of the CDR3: TGTGCCAGCAGCCCGCCGGGACTAGCGAAGAACAATGAGCAGTTCTTC. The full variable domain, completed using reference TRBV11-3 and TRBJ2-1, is EAGVVQSPRYKIIEKKQPVAFWCNPISGHNTLYWYLQNLGQGPELLIRYENEEAVDDSQLPKDRFSAERLKGVDSTLKIQPAELGDSAVYLCASSPPGLAKNNEQFFGPGTRLTVL.